The rows below give T cell receptor beta chains drawn from one sample of a study of regulatory T cells in long-lasting Graves disease. TCRdb used MiXCR to reprocess the multiplex PCR reads, holding one entry per CDR3 protein. The profile shows 350,000 to 500,000 distinct CDR3 sequences, around 15% of them singletons. These same records also appear under a second study, on T cells in Graves' hyperthyroidism and ophthalmopathy.

The specimen was peripheral blood mononuclear cells (PBMCs), collected at new diagnosis, from a patient treated with antithyroid drugs. All receptors come from a woman in her forties or fifties with Graves disease. Both conserved end residues are part of each CDR3. Fields, in order: V gene, D gene, clone size, J gene, CDR3 DNA, CDR3 protein. D genes are given only for firm matches. Clone size is given for some rows only: seen once, a few or many times, or a class if the clone is expanded.

V: TRBV12-3/TRBV12-4
D: NA
size: few
J: TRBJ1-5
DNA: TGTGCCAGCAGTTTGTTCGGGGGTACGGGGCAGCCCCAGCATTTT
CDR3: CASSLFGGTGQPQHF

V: TRBV11-2
D: TRBD2
size: NA
J: TRBJ2-7
DNA: TGTGCCAGCAGCTTAGGGCGGGGGACTAGAGCCTACGAGCAGTACTTC
CDR3: CASSLGRGTRAYEQYF

V: TRBV10-3
D: NA
size: NA
J: TRBJ1-2
DNA: TGTGCCATCAGTGAGTTATCGGGGGACACCTATGGCTACACCTTC
CDR3: CAISELSGDTYGYTF

V: TRBV28
D: TRBD1
size: many
J: TRBJ2-7
DNA: TGTGCCAGCAGTTTTGTTTCGGGGACAGGGGGTTCCTACGAGCAGTACTTC
CDR3: CASSFVSGTGGSYEQYF

V: TRBV27
D: TRBD2
size: many
J: TRBJ2-1
DNA: TGTGCCAGCAGTACCCTACTAGCGGGAGGTGACTATGAGCAGTTCTTC
CDR3: CASSTLLAGGDYEQFF

V: TRBV20-1
D: TRBD1
size: many
J: TRBJ2-7
DNA: TGCAGTGCTAGATTTTCGGACAGGGGAAGGGAGCAGTACTTC
CDR3: CSARFSDRGREQYF

V: TRBV9
D: TRBD1
size: NA
J: TRBJ2-1
DNA: TGTGCCAGCAGCGTAGGGGGACAGATCTCCTACAATGAGCAGTTCTTC
CDR3: CASSVGGQISYNEQFF

V: TRBV7-3
D: TRBD2
size: many
J: TRBJ2-7
DNA: TGTGCCAGCAGCTCAGTGGGCGGGGGCGAGCAGTACTTC
CDR3: CASSSVGGGEQYF

V: TRBV11-2
D: TRBD1
size: many
J: TRBJ2-7
DNA: TGTGCCAGCAGCATGGACAGGGGCGACGAGCAGTACTTC
CDR3: CASSMDRGDEQYF

V: TRBV19
D: NA
size: few
J: TRBJ1-5
DNA: TGTGCCTGTTCCGGGACCGATCGAAATCAGCCCCAGCATTTT
CDR3: CACSGTDRNQPQHF

V: TRBV9
D: NA
size: many
J: TRBJ2-5
DNA: TGTGCCAGCAGCGTAGCGACAGCAGAGACCCAGTACTTC
CDR3: CASSVATAETQYF

V: TRBV7-3
D: TRBD2
size: many
J: TRBJ2-7
DNA: TGTGCCAGCAGCTTAGATGGGACTAGCGGCTACGAGCAGTACTTC
CDR3: CASSLDGTSGYEQYF

V: TRBV14
D: TRBD1
size: few
J: TRBJ2-6
DNA: TGTGCCAGCAGCACCCTTCAGCCCGGGACAGCTGGGGCCAACGTCCTGACTTTC
CDR3: CASSTLQPGTAGANVLTF

V: TRBV7-8
D: NA
size: many
J: TRBJ1-2
DNA: TGTGCCAGCAGCACGACATCGTTGTACTATGGCTACACCTTC
CDR3: CASSTTSLYYGYTF

V: TRBV28
D: NA
size: many
J: TRBJ1-2
DNA: TGTGCCAGCACATTCAGGGTCTCGGGCGGCTACACCTTC
CDR3: CASTFRVSGGYTF

V: TRBV11-2
D: TRBD1
size: many
J: TRBJ2-5
DNA: TGTGCCAGCAGCCAGACAGGGACGCAAAAGACCCAGTACTTC
CDR3: CASSQTGTQKTQYF

V: TRBV12-3/TRBV12-4
D: TRBD1
size: many
J: TRBJ1-1
DNA: TGTGCCAGCAGGAATACAGGGGGGTACACTGAAGCTTTCTTT
CDR3: CASRNTGGYTEAFF

V: TRBV30
D: TRBD2
size: NA
J: TRBJ2-7
DNA: TGTGCCTGGAGTAAATCCGGGACTAGCGGGAACGAGCAGTACTTC
CDR3: CAWSKSGTSGNEQYF

V: TRBV5-1
D: NA
size: many
J: TRBJ1-1
DNA: TGCGCCAGCACCAACGGGCGCGACACTGAAGCTTTCTTT
CDR3: CASTNGRDTEAFF

V: TRBV7-9
D: TRBD2
size: once
J: TRBJ2-1
DNA: TGTGCCAGCAGCTTAGACTTGGCTAGCGGGGGCTCCTACAATGAGCAGTTCTTC
CDR3: CASSLDLASGGSYNEQFF

V: TRBV9
D: NA
size: few
J: TRBJ2-3
DNA: TGTGCCAGCAACAACAAGGGGTGGGGCACAGATACGCAGTATTTT
CDR3: CASNNKGWGTDTQYF

V: TRBV18
D: NA
size: many
J: TRBJ2-7
DNA: TGTGCCAGCTCACCACCGTCAGACTACATTTACGAGCAGTACTTC
CDR3: CASSPPSDYIYEQYF

V: TRBV12-3/TRBV12-4
D: NA
size: many
J: TRBJ2-2
DNA: TGTGCCAGCAGTTTAGCGCGGCAGGGTTACGTGGAGCTGTTTTTT
CDR3: CASSLARQGYVELFF

V: TRBV4-2
D: NA
size: NA
J: TRBJ2-1
DNA: TGTGCCAGCAGCCGCATGTCCCAGGGCTCCTACAATGAGCAGTTCTTC
CDR3: CASSRMSQGSYNEQFF

V: TRBV11-2
D: NA
size: NA
J: TRBJ2-5
DNA: TGTGCCAGCAGCTTTCGTCGGCGCAGCGGAACCCACCAAGAGACCCAGTACTTC
CDR3: CASSFRRRSGTHQETQYF

V: TRBV19
D: NA
size: NA
J: TRBJ1-2
DNA: TGTGCCAGTAGTACATGGGTGCGTCCCTATGGCTACACCTTC
CDR3: CASSTWVRPYGYTF

V: TRBV28
D: NA
size: NA
J: TRBJ1-2
DNA: TGTGCCAGCACACTGGGGTTGGGCTACACCTTC
CDR3: CASTLGLGYTF

V: TRBV18
D: TRBD2
size: NA
J: TRBJ2-7
DNA: TGTGCCAGCTCACCCCCTAGCGGACCGTCCTACGAGCAGTACTTC
CDR3: CASSPPSGPSYEQYF